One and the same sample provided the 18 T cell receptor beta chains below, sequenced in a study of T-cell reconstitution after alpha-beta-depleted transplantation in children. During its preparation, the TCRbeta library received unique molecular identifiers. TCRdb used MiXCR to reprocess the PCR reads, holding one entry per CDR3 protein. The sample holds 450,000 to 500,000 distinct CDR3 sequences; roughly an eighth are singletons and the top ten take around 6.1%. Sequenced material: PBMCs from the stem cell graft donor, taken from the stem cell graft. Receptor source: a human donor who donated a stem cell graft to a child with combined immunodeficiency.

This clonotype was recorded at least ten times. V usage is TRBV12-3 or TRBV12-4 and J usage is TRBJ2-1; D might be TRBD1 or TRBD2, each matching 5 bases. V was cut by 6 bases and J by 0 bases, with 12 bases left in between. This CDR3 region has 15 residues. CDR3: CASSATGLSYNEQFF. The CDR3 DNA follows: TGTGCCAGCAGCGCTACAGGACTCTCCTACAATGAGCAGTTCTTC.

This chain's CDR3 is CASSLERQGGDTQYF. CDR3 nucleotide sequence: TGCGCCAGCAGCTTGGAGCGACAGGGTGGAGATACGCAGTATTTT. The gene calls are TRBV5-1 and TRBJ2-3, with 7 bases identical to TRBD1. This CDR3 spans 15 amino acids. J gave up 5 bases and V 0 bases, and 6 bases lay outside the gene matches. From germline, CDR1 is SGHRS and CDR2 YFSETQ.

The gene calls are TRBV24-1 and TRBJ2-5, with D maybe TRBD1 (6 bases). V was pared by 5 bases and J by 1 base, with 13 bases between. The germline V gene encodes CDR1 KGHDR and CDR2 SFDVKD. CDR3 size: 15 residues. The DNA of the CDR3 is TGTGCCACCAGTGGACTCGGACAGAGCCAAGAGACCCAGTACTTC. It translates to CATSGLGQSQETQYF.

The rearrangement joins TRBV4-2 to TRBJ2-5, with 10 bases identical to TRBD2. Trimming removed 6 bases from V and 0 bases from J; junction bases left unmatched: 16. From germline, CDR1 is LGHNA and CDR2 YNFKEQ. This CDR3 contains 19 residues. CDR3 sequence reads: CASSTYASSGGTYQETQYF. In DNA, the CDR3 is TGTGCCAGCAGTACCTACGCCAGTAGCGGGGGGACGTACCAAGAGACCCAGTACTTC.

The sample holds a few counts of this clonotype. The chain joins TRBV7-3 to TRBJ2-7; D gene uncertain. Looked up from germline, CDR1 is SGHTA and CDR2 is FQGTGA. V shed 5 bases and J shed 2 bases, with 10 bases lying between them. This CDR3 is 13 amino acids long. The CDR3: CASSKDGAYEQYF. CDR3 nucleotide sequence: TGTGCCAGCAGCAAGGACGGCGCCTACGAGCAGTACTTC.

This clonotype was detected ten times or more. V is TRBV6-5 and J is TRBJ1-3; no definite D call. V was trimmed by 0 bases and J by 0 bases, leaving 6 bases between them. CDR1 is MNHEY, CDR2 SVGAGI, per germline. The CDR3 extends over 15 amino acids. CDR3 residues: CASSYSGSSGNTIYF. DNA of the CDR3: TGTGCCAGCAGTTACTCGGGCAGCTCTGGAAACACCATATATTTT.

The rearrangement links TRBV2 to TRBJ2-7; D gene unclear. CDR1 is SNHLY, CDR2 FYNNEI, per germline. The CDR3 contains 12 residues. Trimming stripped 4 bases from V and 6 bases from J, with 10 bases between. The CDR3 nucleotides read TGTGCCAGCAGTGCCATCAGTTCCGAGCAGTACTTC. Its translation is CASSAISSEQYF.

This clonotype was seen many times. The CDR3 loop is CAISEPERGYNEQFF. The CDR3 DNA reads TGTGCCATCAGTGAACCGGAGCGGGGGTACAATGAGCAGTTCTTC. This chain links TRBV10-3 with TRBJ2-1, with 8 positions matching TRBD2. CDR1 is ENHRY and CDR2 is SYGVKD in the germline V gene. This CDR3 is 15 amino acids long. After removal of 3 bases from V and 4 bases from J, the junction contained 5 bases not matched to a gene.

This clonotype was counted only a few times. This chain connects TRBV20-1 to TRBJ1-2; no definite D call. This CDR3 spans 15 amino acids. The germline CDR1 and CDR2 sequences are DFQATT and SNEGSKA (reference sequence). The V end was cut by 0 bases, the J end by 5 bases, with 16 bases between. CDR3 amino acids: CSARDWASFGYGYTF. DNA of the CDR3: TGCAGTGCTAGAGATTGGGCCTCTTTTGGATATGGCTACACCTTC.

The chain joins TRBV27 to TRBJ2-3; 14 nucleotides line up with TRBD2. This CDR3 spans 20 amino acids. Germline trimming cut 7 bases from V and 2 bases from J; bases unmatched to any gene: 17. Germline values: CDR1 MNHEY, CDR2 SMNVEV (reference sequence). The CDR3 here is CASTPTPGLAGGHSTDTQYF. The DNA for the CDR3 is TGTGCCAGCACCCCCACCCCCGGACTAGCGGGGGGCCACTCCACAGATACGCAGTATTTT.

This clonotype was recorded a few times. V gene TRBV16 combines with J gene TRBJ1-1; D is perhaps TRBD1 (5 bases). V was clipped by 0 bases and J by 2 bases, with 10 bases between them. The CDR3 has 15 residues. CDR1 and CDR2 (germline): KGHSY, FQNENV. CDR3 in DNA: TGTGCCAGCAGCCAATCGAAGGGGCCCAACACTGAAGCTTTCTTT. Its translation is CASSQSKGPNTEAFF.

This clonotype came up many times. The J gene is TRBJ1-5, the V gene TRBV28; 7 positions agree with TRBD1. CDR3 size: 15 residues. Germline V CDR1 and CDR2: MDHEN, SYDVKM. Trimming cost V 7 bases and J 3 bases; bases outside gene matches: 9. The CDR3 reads CASKTQGLNNQPQHF. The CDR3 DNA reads TGTGCCAGCAAAACACAGGGGTTAAACAATCAGCCCCAGCATTTT.

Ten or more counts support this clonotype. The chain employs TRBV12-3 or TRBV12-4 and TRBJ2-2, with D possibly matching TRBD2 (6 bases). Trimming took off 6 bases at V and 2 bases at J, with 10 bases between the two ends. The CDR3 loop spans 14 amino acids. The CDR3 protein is CASSQTRNTGELFF. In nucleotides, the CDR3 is TGTGCCAGCAGCCAGACTAGAAACACCGGGGAGCTGTTTTTT.

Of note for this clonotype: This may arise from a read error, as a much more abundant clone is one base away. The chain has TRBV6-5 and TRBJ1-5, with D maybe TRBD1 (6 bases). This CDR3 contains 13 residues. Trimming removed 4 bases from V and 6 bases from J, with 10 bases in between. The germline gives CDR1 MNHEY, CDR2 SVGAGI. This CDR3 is CASSFGGAQPQHF. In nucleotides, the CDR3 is TGTGCCAGCAGTTTTGGGGGGGCTCAGCCCCAGCATTTT.

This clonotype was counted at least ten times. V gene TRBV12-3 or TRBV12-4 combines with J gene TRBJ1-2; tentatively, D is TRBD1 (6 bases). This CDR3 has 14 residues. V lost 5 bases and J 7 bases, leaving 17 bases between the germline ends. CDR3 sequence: CASSGTSLGGGYTF. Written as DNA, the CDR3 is TGTGCCAGCAGTGGGACAAGTTTGGGTGGTGGCTACACCTTC.

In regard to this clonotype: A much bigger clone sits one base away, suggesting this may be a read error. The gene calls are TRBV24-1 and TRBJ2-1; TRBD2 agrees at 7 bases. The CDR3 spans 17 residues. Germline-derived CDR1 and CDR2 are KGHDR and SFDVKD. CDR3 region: CATSDPWGEGLYYEQFF. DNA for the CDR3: TGTGCCACCAGTGACCCCTGGGGGGAGGGCCTCTACTATGAGCAGTTCTTC.

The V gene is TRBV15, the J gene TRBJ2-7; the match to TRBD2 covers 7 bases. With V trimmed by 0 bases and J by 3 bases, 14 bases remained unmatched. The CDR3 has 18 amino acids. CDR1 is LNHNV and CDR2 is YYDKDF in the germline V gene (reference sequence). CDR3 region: CATSRDPAGVAGFYEQYF. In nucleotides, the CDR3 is TGTGCCACCAGCAGAGACCCGGCGGGGGTAGCGGGTTTCTACGAGCAGTACTTC.

The CDR3, as DNA: TGTGCCAGCAGTCTCCGGACAGGACCCAATCTTTCCTACGAGCAGTACTTC. This translates into CASSLRTGPNLSYEQYF. The rearrangement joins TRBV12-3 or TRBV12-4 to TRBJ2-7, with 7 bases matching TRBD1. This CDR3 comprises 17 residues. The ends lost 5 bases at V and 1 base at J; junction bases unmatched: 14.